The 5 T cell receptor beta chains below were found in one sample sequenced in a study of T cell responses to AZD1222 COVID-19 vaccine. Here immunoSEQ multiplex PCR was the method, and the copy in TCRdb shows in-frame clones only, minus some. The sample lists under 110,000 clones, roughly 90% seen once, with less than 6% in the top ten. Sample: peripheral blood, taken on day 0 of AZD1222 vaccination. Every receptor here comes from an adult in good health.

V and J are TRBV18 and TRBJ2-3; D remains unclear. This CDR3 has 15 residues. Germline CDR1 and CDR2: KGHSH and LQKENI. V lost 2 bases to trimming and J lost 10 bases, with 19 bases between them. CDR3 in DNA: TGTGCCAGCTCACCATCGTCGTTAGGTCCTGATCCGCAGTATTTT. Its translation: CASSPSSLGPDPQYF.

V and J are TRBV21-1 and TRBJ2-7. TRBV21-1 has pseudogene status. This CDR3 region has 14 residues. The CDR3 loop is CASSKWHPVGEQYF. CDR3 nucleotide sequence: TGTGCCAGCAGCAAGTGGCACCCGGTGGGCGAGCAGTACTTC.

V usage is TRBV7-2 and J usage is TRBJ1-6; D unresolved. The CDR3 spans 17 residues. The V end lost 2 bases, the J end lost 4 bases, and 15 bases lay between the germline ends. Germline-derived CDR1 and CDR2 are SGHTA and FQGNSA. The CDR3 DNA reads TGTGCCAGCAGCTTAATGGCGTCGGCAGAATATAATTCACCCCTCCACTTT. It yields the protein CASSLMASAEYNSPLHF.

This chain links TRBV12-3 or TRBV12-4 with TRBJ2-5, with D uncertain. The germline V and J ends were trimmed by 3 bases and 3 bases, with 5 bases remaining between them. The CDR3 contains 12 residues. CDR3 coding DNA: TGTGCCAGCAGTTTCGCGGAAGAGACCCAGTACTTC. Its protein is CASSFAEETQYF.

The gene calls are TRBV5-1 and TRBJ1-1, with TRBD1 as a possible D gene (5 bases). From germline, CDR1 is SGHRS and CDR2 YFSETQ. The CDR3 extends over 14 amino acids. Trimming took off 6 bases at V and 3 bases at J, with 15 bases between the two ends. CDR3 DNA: TGCGCCAGCAAGCAGGGACGACCTTACACTGAAGCTTTCTTT. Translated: CASKQGRPYTEAFF.